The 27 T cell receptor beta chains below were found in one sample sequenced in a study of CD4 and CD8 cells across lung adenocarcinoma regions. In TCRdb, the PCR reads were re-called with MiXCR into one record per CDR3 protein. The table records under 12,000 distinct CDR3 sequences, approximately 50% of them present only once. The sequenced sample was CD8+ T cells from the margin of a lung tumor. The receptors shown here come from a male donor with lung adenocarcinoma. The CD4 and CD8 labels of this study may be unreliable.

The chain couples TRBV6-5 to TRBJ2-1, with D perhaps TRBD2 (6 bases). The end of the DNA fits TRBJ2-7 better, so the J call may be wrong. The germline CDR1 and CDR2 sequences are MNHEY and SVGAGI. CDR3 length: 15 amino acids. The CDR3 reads CASSYSNPGAAEQYF. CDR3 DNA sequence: TGTGCCAGCAGTTACTCCAACCCGGGAGCGGCCGAGCAGTACTTC.

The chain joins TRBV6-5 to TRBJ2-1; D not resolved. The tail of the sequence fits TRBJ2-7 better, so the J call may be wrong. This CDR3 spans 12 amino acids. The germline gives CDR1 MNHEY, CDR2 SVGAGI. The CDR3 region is CASRLDLIEQYF. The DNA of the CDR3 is TGTGCCAGCAGACTCGACCTCATCGAGCAGTACTTC.

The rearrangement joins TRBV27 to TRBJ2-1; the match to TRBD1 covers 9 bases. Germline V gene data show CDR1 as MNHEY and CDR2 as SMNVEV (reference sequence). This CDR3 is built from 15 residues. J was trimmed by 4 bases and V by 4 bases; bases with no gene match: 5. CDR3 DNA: TGTGCCAGCAGTTCCTCCGGGACAGGGTACAATGAGCAGTTCTTC. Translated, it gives CASSSSGTGYNEQFF.

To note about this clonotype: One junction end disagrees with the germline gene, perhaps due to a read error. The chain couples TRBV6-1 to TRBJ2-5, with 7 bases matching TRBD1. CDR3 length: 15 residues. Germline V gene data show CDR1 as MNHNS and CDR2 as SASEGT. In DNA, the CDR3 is TGTGCCAGGGCCAAAGGGGGCCGAGAGCAAGAGACGCAGTACTTC. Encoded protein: CARAKGGREQETQYF.

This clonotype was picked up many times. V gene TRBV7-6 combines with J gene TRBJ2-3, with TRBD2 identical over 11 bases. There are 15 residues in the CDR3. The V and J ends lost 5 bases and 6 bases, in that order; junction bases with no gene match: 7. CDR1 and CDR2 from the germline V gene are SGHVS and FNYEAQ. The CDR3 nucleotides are TGTGCCAGCAGCACGACTAGCGGGACGTCGGATACGCAGTATTTT. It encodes CASSTTSGTSDTQYF.

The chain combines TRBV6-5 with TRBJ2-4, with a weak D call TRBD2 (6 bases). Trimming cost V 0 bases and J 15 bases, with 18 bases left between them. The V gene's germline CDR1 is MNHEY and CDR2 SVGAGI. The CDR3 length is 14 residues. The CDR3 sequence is CASSYSEGRGSSYF. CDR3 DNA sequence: TGTGCCAGCAGTTACTCGGAGGGAAGGGGAAGTTCGTACTTC.

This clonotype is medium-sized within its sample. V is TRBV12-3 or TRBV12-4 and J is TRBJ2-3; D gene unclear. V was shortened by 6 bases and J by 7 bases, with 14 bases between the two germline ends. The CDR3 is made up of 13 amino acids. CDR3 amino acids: CASSFRTVNTQYF. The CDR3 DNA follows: TGTGCCAGCAGCTTTAGAACAGTGAATACGCAGTATTTT.

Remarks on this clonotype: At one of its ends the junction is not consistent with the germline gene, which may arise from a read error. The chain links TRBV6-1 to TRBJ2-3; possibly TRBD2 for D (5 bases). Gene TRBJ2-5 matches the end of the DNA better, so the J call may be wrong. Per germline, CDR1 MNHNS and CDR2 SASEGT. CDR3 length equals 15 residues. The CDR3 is CASSKVGLAQDTQYF. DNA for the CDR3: TGTGCCAGCTCCAAAGTCGGCCTAGCCCAAGATACCCAGTACTTC.

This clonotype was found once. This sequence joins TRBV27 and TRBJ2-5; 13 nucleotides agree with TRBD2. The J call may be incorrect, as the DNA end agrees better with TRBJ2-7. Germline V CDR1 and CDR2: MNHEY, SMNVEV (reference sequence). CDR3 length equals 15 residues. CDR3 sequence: CASRRTSGSVYEQYF. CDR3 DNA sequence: TGTGCCAGCAGACGGACTAGCGGGAGTGTATACGAGCAGTACTTC.

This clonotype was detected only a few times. The chain's CDR3 is CASKGNTANTGELFF. The CDR3 DNA reads TGTGCCAGCAAGGGGAACACCGCGAACACCGGGGAGCTGTTTTTT. The rearrangement uses TRBV25-1 and TRBJ2-2; TRBD1 is a possible D gene (5 bases). The CDR3 has 15 residues. The V end lost 7 bases, the J end lost 0 bases, and 12 bases lay between the germline ends. Germline loops: CDR1 MGHDK, CDR2 SYGVNS.

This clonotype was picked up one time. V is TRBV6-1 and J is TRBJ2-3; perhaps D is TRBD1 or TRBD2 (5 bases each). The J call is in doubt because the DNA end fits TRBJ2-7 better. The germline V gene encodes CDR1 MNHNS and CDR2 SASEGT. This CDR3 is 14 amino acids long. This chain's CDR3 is CASTPKGRTYEQYF. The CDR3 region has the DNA TGTGCCAGCACCCCAAAGGGACGGACCTACGAGCAGTACTTC.

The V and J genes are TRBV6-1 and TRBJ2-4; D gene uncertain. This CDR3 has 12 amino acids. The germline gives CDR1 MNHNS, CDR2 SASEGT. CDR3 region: CAGRSPTNTQYF. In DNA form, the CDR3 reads TGTGCGGGCCGGTCCCCCACAAACACGCAGTACTTC.

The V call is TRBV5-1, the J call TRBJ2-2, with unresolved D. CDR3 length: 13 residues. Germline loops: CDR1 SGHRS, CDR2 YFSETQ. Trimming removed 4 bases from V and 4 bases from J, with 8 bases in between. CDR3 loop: CASSISITGELFF. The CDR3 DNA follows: TGCGCCAGCAGCATAAGTATCACCGGGGAGCTGTTTTTT. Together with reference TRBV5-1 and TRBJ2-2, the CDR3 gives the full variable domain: KAGVTQTPRYLIKTRGQQVTLSCSPISGHRSVSWYQQTPGQGLQFLFEYFSETQRNKGNFPGRFSGRQFSNSRSEMNVSTLELGDSALYLCASSISITGELFFGEGSRLTVL.

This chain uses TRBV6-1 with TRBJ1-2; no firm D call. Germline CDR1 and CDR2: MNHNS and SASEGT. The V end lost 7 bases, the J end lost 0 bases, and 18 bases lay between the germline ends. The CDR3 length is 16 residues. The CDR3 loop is CASTDKPGSPNYGYTF. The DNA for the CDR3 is TGTGCCAGCACCGACAAACCCGGGTCCCCTAACTATGGCTACACCTTC.

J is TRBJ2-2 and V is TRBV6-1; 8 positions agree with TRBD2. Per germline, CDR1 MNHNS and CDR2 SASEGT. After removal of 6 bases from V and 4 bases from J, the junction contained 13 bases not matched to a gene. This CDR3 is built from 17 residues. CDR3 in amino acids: CASSRRGAAGATGELFF. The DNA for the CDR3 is TGTGCCAGCAGCCGGAGGGGAGCAGCGGGAGCCACCGGGGAGCTGTTTTTT.

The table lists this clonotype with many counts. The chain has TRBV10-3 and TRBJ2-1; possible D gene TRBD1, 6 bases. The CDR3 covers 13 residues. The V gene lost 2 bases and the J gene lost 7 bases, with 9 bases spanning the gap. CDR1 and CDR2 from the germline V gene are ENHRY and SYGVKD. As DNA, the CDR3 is TGTGCCATCAGTGAGGGACAGAGGAATGAGCAGTTCTTC. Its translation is CAISEGQRNEQFF.

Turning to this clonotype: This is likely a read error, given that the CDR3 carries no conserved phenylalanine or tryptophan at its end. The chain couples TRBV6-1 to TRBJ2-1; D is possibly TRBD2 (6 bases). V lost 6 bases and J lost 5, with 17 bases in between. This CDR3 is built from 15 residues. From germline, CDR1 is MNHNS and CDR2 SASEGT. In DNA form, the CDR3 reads TGTGCCAGCAGAACTCCGCGGCTAGCGAACAATGAGCAGTTCTTA. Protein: CASRTPRLANNEQFL.

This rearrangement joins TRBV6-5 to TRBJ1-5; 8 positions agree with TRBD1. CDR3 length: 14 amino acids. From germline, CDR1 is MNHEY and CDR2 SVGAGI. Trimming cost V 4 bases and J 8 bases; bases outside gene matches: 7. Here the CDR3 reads CASSWTGRDEPQHF. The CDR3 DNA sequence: TGTGCCAGCAGTTGGACAGGGAGGGATGAGCCCCAGCATTTT.

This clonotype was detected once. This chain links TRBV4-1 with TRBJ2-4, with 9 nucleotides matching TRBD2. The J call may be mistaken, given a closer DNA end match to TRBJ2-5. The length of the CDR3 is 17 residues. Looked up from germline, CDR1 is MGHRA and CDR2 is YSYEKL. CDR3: CASSVPLLAGVSETQYF. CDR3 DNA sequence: TGCGCCAGCAGCGTCCCCCTGTTAGCGGGAGTATCGGAGACCCAGTACTTC.

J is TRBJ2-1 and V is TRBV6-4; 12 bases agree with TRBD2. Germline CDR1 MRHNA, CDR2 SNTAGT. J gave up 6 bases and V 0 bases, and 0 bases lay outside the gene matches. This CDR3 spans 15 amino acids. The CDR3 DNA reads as TGTGCCAGCAGTGACTCGACTAGCGGGAGCAATGAGCAGTTCTTC. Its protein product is CASSDSTSGSNEQFF.

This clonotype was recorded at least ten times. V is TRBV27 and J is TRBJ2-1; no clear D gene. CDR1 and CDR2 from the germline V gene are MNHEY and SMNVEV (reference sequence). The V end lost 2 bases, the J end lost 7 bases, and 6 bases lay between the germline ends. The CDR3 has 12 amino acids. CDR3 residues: CASSLNRNEQFF. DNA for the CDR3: TGTGCCAGCAGTTTAAACCGAAATGAGCAGTTCTTC.

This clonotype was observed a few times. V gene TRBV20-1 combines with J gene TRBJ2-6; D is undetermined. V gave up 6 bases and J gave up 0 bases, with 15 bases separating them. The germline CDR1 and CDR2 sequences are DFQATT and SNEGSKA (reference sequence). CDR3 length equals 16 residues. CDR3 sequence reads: CSAYNGVYSGANVLTF. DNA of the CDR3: TGCAGTGCCTATAATGGGGTCTACTCTGGGGCCAACGTCCTGACTTTC.

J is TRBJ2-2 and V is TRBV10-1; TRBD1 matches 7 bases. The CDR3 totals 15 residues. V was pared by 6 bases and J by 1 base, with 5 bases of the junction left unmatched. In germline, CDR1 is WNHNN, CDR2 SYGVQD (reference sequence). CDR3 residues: CASSHRGRNTGELFF. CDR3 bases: TGCGCCAGCAGCCACAGGGGTAGGAACACCGGGGAGCTGTTTTTT.

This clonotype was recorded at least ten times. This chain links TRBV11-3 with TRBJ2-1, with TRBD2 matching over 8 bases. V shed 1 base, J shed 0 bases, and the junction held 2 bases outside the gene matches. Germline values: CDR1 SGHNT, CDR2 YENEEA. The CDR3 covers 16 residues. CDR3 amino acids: CASSLGSGSSYNEQFF. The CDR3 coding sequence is TGTGCCAGCAGCTTAGGCAGCGGGAGCTCCTACAATGAGCAGTTCTTC.

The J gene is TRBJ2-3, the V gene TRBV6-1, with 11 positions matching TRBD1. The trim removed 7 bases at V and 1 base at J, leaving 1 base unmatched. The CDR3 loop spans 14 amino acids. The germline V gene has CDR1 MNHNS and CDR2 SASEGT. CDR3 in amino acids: CASMDRGRTDTQYF. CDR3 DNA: TGTGCCAGCATGGACAGGGGGCGCACAGATACGCAGTATTTT.

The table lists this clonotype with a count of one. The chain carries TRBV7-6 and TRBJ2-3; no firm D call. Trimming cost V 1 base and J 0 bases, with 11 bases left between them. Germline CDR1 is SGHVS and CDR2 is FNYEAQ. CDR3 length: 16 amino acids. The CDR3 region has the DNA TGTGCCAGCAGCTTAGGCCCTTGGAGAAGCACAGATACGCAGTATTTT. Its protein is CASSLGPWRSTDTQYF.

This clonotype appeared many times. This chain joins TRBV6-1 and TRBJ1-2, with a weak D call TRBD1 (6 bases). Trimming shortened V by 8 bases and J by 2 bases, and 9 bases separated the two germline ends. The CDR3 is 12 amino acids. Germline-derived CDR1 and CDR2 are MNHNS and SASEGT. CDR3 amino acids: CASRDTNYGYTF. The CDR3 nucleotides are TGTGCCAGCCGGGACACGAACTATGGCTACACCTTC.